This T cell receptor beta chain was identified during a study of blood T cell repertoires in COVID-19. J lost 2 bases, V lost 2 bases, and 5 bases had no gene match. The CDR3 runs to 15 residues. Germline CDR1 is LGHNA and CDR2 is YSLEER. TCRdb's copy holds only in-frame clones and misses some; the assay was immunoSEQ multiplex PCR. The sample lists 210,000 or so clones, more than 70% occurring once. The sample consisted of peripheral blood. This sequence originates from a woman of 80 years or more with active or convalescent COVID-19. The chain is built from TRBV4-3 and TRBJ2-7; 8 nucleotides match TRBD2. CDR3: CASSQRSGGPYEQYF. The CDR3 DNA is TGCGCCAGCAGCCAAAGGTCGGGGGGGCCCTACGAGCAGTACTTC.